A selection of T cell receptor beta chains follows, all from one sample in a study of cytomegalovirus exposure and HLA in healthy donors. The table came from immunoSEQ multiplex PCR; TCRdb's copy has only in-frame clones and leaves some out. The table has some 130,000 clones, 70% to 85% seen once. Input material: PBMCs. These receptor sequences come from a female donor in good health and CMV-seronegative. Each CDR3 is given with its conserved first and last residue. Fields, in order: V gene, J gene, CDR3 protein.

V gene: TRBV20-1
J gene: TRBJ2-1
CDR3 protein: CSATPRDEQFF

V gene: TRBV19
J gene: TRBJ2-1
CDR3 protein: CASCQASGYYNEQFF

V gene: TRBV7-8
J gene: TRBJ2-1
CDR3 protein: CASSLLGGYNEQFF

V gene: TRBV5-8
J gene: TRBJ2-7
CDR3 protein: CASSLGVAGVYEQYF

V gene: TRBV28
J gene: TRBJ2-5
CDR3 protein: CASSLEGTRETQYF

V gene: TRBV6-1
J gene: TRBJ1-3
CDR3 protein: CASSSPASQGNTIYF

V gene: TRBV28
J gene: TRBJ2-7
CDR3 protein: CASTLGTSRTYEQYF

V gene: TRBV6-5
J gene: TRBJ2-3
CDR3 protein: CASSSGTYTDTQYF

V gene: TRBV10-3
J gene: TRBJ2-1
CDR3 protein: CAISDNRDSYNEQFF

V gene: TRBV28
J gene: TRBJ2-7
CDR3 protein: CASSWTGITYEQYF

V gene: TRBV29-1
J gene: TRBJ2-1
CDR3 protein: CSVEDRSGFYNEQFF

V gene: TRBV2
J gene: TRBJ2-1
CDR3 protein: CASSGSHRYNEQFF

V gene: TRBV23-1
J gene: TRBJ1-1
CDR3 protein: CASSQSGQEFTEAFF

V gene: TRBV7-9
J gene: TRBJ2-3
CDR3 protein: CASSLDGTPSTDTQYF

V gene: TRBV9
J gene: TRBJ2-5
CDR3 protein: CASSVTSKETQYF

V gene: TRBV7-9
J gene: TRBJ1-1
CDR3 protein: CASSFYTGMNTEAFF

V gene: TRBV4-2
J gene: TRBJ1-2
CDR3 protein: CASSQEENSYGYTF

V gene: TRBV30
J gene: TRBJ2-5
CDR3 protein: CAWSPGGRQTQYF

V gene: TRBV7-2
J gene: TRBJ1-2
CDR3 protein: CASSLEGQGTLHRYGYTF

V gene: TRBV6-1
J gene: TRBJ2-1
CDR3 protein: CASSALGSYNEQFF

V gene: TRBV5-1
J gene: TRBJ2-1
CDR3 protein: CASSLDSYNEQFF

V gene: TRBV5-1
J gene: TRBJ2-1
CDR3 protein: CASSLRLAGKIYNEQFF

V gene: TRBV4-2
J gene: TRBJ1-5
CDR3 protein: CASSQDQYSNQPQHF

V gene: TRBV15
J gene: TRBJ2-5
CDR3 protein: CATSRRTFGSGGETQYF

V gene: TRBV14
J gene: TRBJ2-3
CDR3 protein: CASRDSLAGTTDTQYF

V gene: TRBV14
J gene: TRBJ2-5
CDR3 protein: CASSRDFEGTQYF

V gene: TRBV20-1
J gene: TRBJ2-1
CDR3 protein: CSALLWAQQFF

V gene: TRBV6-6
J gene: TRBJ2-2
CDR3 protein: CASSQQGAYGELFF

V gene: TRBV29-1
J gene: TRBJ2-7
CDR3 protein: CSVATGRAAYEQYF

V gene: TRBV10-2
J gene: TRBJ2-1
CDR3 protein: CASSERDPYNEQFF

V gene: TRBV9
J gene: TRBJ2-4
CDR3 protein: CASSDRGAAKNIQYF

V gene: TRBV7-2
J gene: TRBJ1-2
CDR3 protein: CASSLQGAEGYTF